Below, 9 T cell receptor beta chains from the same sample are listed, as sequenced in a study of metastatic and nonmetastatic thyroid tumors (dated by TCRdb to 2018 to 2020). The method was PCR. Sequencing instrument: Illumina HiSeq 4000. Starting from the raw public reads, TCRdb applied fastp trimming at Q25, assembled clones with MiXCR and retained in-frame beta chains. The sample profile shows around 13,000 clones; 20% to 25% of them were found once. Of the sample, roughly 4% is held by the ten largest clones. Before undergoing thyroid surgery, none of the patients had been given any kind of treatment. Sequenced sample: blood. The receptors stem from a female donor with papillary thyroid cancer or a benign thyroid nodule (not recorded which). Some clones in this sample may be carry-over from other donors' samples.

V gene TRBV20-1 combines with J gene TRBJ2-7; D gene unclear. The CDR3 sequence is 13 residues long. Germline CDR1 is DFQATT and CDR2 is SNEGSKA (reference sequence). Deletions cut 3 bases from V and 4 bases from J, with 13 bases between. CDR3: CSASSSSLYEQYF. Here the CDR3 DNA reads TGCAGTGCTAGTTCTTCAAGCTTATACGAGCAGTACTTC.

This clone has a handful of counts. The V gene is TRBV2, the J gene TRBJ1-6; D gene unclear. V was shortened by 2 bases and J by 6 bases, with 8 bases between the two germline ends. This CDR3 is 14 amino acids long. Germline V lookup: CDR1 SNHLY, CDR2 FYNNEI. The CDR3 DNA sequence: TGTGCCAGCAGTGAACGGGGTAGTAATTCACCCCTCCACTTT. This gives the protein CASSERGSNSPLHF.

The chain couples TRBV5-1 to TRBJ1-1; the match to TRBD1 covers 8 bases. Germline V lookup: CDR1 SGHRS, CDR2 YFSETQ. V gave up 4 bases and J gave up 4 bases; unmatched junction bases: 6. This CDR3 is built from 14 residues. The CDR3 loop reads CASSQTTGGTEAFF. The CDR3 region has the DNA TGCGCCAGCAGCCAGACCACAGGGGGCACTGAAGCTTTCTTT.

This clone is labeled medium-sized. The V gene is TRBV6-5, the J gene TRBJ2-3, with 11 bases matching TRBD1. The CDR3 covers 18 residues. With 6 bases clipped from V and 2 bases from J, the junction kept 13 bases outside the gene matches. In germline, CDR1 is MNHEY, CDR2 SVGAGI. The CDR3 DNA follows: TGTGCCAGCAGGAGGGACAGGGGGGCTAGCGCCGACACAGATACGCAGTATTTT. Its protein is CASRRDRGASADTDTQYF.

This clone was seen ten or more times. The chain is built from TRBV18 and TRBJ2-5; no reliable D call. The CDR3 runs to 12 residues. The V end was cut by 4 bases, the J end by 9 bases, with 12 bases between. Per the germline V gene, CDR1 is KGHSH and CDR2 is LQKENI. The CDR3 reads CASSRRPESQYF. CDR3 DNA sequence: TGTGCCAGCTCACGACGGCCTGAGTCCCAGTACTTC.

This clone is medium-sized (0.01 to 0.1%) in the sample. V gene TRBV6-1 combines with J gene TRBJ1-6; D gene unclear. Germline V CDR1 and CDR2: MNHNS, SASEGT. The length of the CDR3 is 14 residues. V was shortened by 6 bases and J by 8 bases, with 14 bases between the two germline ends. The CDR3 nucleotides read TGTGCCAGCAGCCCAGCGGGGAACTATTCACCCCTCCACTTT. Translated: CASSPAGNYSPLHF.

This clone was counted many times. The chain is built from TRBV9 and TRBJ2-7; TRBD1 is a possible D gene (6 bases). The CDR3 totals 15 residues. V dropped 4 bases and J dropped 2 bases, with 16 bases sitting between them. CDR1 and CDR2 from the germline V gene are SGDLS and YYNGEE. The CDR3 DNA reads TGTGCCAGCAGCCTCTCGGACAGCCTCCCCTACGAGCAGTACTTC. It yields the protein CASSLSDSLPYEQYF.

This clone was seen repeatedly, ten times or more. CDR3 in DNA: TGTGCCAGCAGCGTGGAGGAGGGTTCCGAGCAGTACGTC. Residues: CASSVEEGSEQYV. The genes are TRBV9 and TRBJ2-7, with a weak D call TRBD2 (6 bases). Germline V gene data show CDR1 as SGDLS and CDR2 as YYNGEE. Trimming pared 2 bases from V and 6 bases from J, leaving 12 bases between. The CDR3 contains 13 residues.

CDR3 DNA sequence: TGTGCCAGCTTCCCCAATTGGCTTGGCGGCTACACCTTC. This codes for CASFPNWLGGYTF. V and J are TRBV12-3 or TRBV12-4 and TRBJ1-2; D unclear. V lost 8 bases, J lost 8 bases, and 18 bases lay in between. The CDR3 spans 13 residues.